The 29 T cell receptor beta chains listed next were all sequenced from one sample in a study of cytomegalovirus exposure and HLA in healthy donors. PCR primers comprised 60 Vbeta and 13 Jbeta primers. TCRdb keeps only in-frame clones here, not all; method: immunoSEQ multiplex PCR. The table shows 85,000 to 100,000 clones, with approximately 86% occurring only once. Sequencing was done on a sample of PBMCs. The source of these receptors is a man aged 30-40 years in good health and CMV-seropositive.

The gene calls are TRBV5-1 and TRBJ1-1, with 8 bases lining up with TRBD1. The CDR3 sequence is 15 residues long. The ends lost 0 bases at V and 4 bases at J; junction bases unmatched: 5. The germline V gene encodes CDR1 SGHRS and CDR2 YFSETQ. CDR3 loop: CASSLAQGAGTEAFF. The CDR3 bases are TGCGCCAGCAGCTTGGCTCAGGGGGCAGGCACTGAAGCTTTCTTT.

The J gene is TRBJ2-1, the V gene TRBV5-1, with TRBD2 matching over 8 bases. Germline CDR1 reads SGHRS; CDR2 reads YFSETQ. The CDR3 contains 15 residues. Trimming cost V 7 bases and J 8 bases; bases outside gene matches: 14. This CDR3 reads CASVAAVREGDEQFF. The CDR3 DNA reads as TGCGCCAGCGTGGCGGCGGTTCGGGAGGGAGATGAGCAGTTCTTC.

The genes are TRBV6-5 and TRBJ2-1, with 7 bases fitting TRBD2. The CDR3 extends over 15 amino acids. The V gene's germline CDR1 is MNHEY and CDR2 SVGAGI. Losses at the gene ends were 1 base for V and 7 bases for J; bases not matched to a gene: 7. The CDR3 region is CASSYFGGGQNEQFF. The CDR3 DNA is TGTGCCAGCAGTTACTTTGGGGGAGGGCAAAATGAGCAGTTCTTC.

The rearrangement uses TRBV10-3 and TRBJ2-1; 9 nucleotides align to TRBD2. V was clipped by 5 bases and J by 4 bases; unmatched bases: 6. Germline V gene sequence: CDR1 ENHRY, CDR2 SYGVKD. The CDR3 is made up of 15 amino acids. CDR3 DNA: TGTGCCATCAGTACACGAGCGGGAGGTTACAATGAGCAGTTCTTC. Its translation is CAISTRAGGYNEQFF.

The chain has TRBV5-1 and TRBJ1-2; 11 bases line up with TRBD1. Germline values: CDR1 SGHRS, CDR2 YFSETQ. The CDR3 runs to 17 residues. V trimming: 2 bases; J trimming: 6 bases; junction bases outside the gene matches: 12. CDR3 in amino acids: CASSFLPPGQGDDGYTF. The CDR3 bases are TGCGCCAGCAGCTTCCTACCACCGGGACAGGGGGACGATGGCTACACCTTC.

This chain joins TRBV5-4 and TRBJ1-4; maybe TRBD1 (6 bases). The CDR3 extends over 15 amino acids. Trimming cost V 6 bases and J 6 bases, with 18 bases left between them. Germline V gene lookup returns CDR1 SGHNT and CDR2 YYREEE (reference sequence). The CDR3 region has the DNA TGTGCCAGCACCAACGGGGGGGCGGAGGATGAAAAACTGTTTTTT. It codes for CASTNGGAEDEKLFF.

V gene TRBV29-1 combines with J gene TRBJ2-3; D is perhaps TRBD1 (5 bases). V lost 4 bases to trimming and J lost 0 bases, with 11 bases between them. Germline-derived CDR1 and CDR2 are SQVTM and ANQGSEA. The CDR3 contains 14 residues. The CDR3, as DNA: TGCAGCGTTGCGCAGGACATTAGCACAGATACGCAGTATTTT. This sequence encodes CSVAQDISTDTQYF.

The chain recombines TRBV28 with TRBJ1-1; the D gene is possibly TRBD1 (5 bases). The CDR3 is 15 residues long. V was cut by 8 bases and J by 4 bases, with 20 bases left in between. CDR1 and CDR2 from the germline V gene are MDHEN and SYDVKM. The CDR3 reads CASGRGGAGGTEAFF. The DNA of the CDR3 is TGTGCCAGCGGGCGGGGCGGGGCTGGTGGCACTGAAGCTTTCTTT.

The rearrangement links TRBV18 to TRBJ2-7; 7 positions match TRBD1. The CDR3 length is 13 residues. CDR1 KGHSH and CDR2 LQKENI come from the germline V gene. V was clipped by 3 bases and J by 3 bases; unmatched bases: 2. The CDR3 sequence: CASSPRDSYEQYF. For the CDR3, the DNA is TGTGCCAGCTCACCCCGGGACAGCTACGAGCAGTACTTC.

The chain has TRBV27 and TRBJ2-1; the match to TRBD1 covers 7 bases. V shed 6 bases, J shed 6 bases, and the junction held 5 bases outside the gene matches. Germline V gives CDR1 MNHEY, CDR2 SMNVEV (reference sequence). The CDR3 is 13 amino acids. The CDR3 spells CASRLRGPNEQFF. In nucleotides, the CDR3 is TGTGCCAGCAGACTGAGGGGGCCCAATGAGCAGTTCTTC.

The V call is TRBV5-6, the J call TRBJ2-7; D ambiguous. The CDR3 has 13 amino acids. Between the trimmed V and J ends, which lost 6 bases and 1 base, there was a span of 11 bases. Per germline, CDR1 SGHDT and CDR2 YYEEEE. CDR3 nucleotides: TGTGCCAGCACAGGTCCGCCTTCCTACGAGCAGTACTTC. Translation gives CASTGPPSYEQYF.

As concerns this clone: An end of the junction differs from the germline gene, which may be a read error. CDR3: CASSLYHAYEQYF. CDR3 nucleotide sequence: TGTGCCAGCAGCTTATATCACGCGTACGAGCAGTACTTC. J is TRBJ2-5 and V is TRBV27; no clear D gene. The better agreement between TRBJ2-7 and the DNA end casts doubt on the J call. This CDR3 spans 13 amino acids. The germline CDR1 and CDR2 sequences are MNHEY and SMNVEV (reference sequence).

The chain combines TRBV27 with TRBJ2-2, with D possibly matching TRBD1 (8 bases). The CDR3 consists of 16 residues. Germline CDR1 reads MNHEY; CDR2 reads SMNVEV (reference sequence). V lost 3 bases to trimming and J lost 5 bases, with 16 bases between them. CDR3 residues: CASSFVDRGGTGELFF. The DNA for the CDR3 is TGTGCCAGCAGTTTCGTAGACAGGGGAGGGACCGGGGAGCTGTTTTTT.

The rearrangement joins TRBV28 to TRBJ1-2, with D possibly being TRBD1 (5 bases). V was cut by 3 bases and J by 4 bases, with 12 bases left in between. From germline, CDR1 is MDHEN and CDR2 SYDVKM. The CDR3 covers 14 residues. CDR3 nucleotide sequence: TGTGCCAGCAGTTTCCCCACCGACAGCTATGGCTACACCTTC. Its protein product is CASSFPTDSYGYTF.

The chain carries TRBV28 and TRBJ1-4, with D unclear. Germline V CDR1 and CDR2: MDHEN, SYDVKM. V dropped 2 bases and J dropped 4 bases, with 5 bases sitting between them. The CDR3 loop spans 13 amino acids. The chain's CDR3 is CASSLRVNEKLFF. CDR3 in DNA: TGTGCCAGCAGTTTACGGGTTAATGAAAAACTGTTTTTT.

The chain couples TRBV5-6 to TRBJ1-2; 7 nucleotides match TRBD1. The junction had 11 bases not matched to a gene; V was cut back by 6 bases and J by 3 bases. CDR1 SGHDT and CDR2 YYEEEE come from the germline V gene. The CDR3 contains 15 residues. As DNA, the CDR3 is TGTGCCAGCAACCAAAAGGGGGCAGGGGACTATGGCTACACCTTC. It codes for CASNQKGAGDYGYTF.

The CDR3, as DNA: TGTGCCAGCAGTTCGCAGACAGGTCGTGGCTACACCTTC. Translation gives CASSSQTGRGYTF. The chain employs TRBV28 and TRBJ1-2, with D possibly matching TRBD1 (6 bases). Germline V gene sequence: CDR1 MDHEN, CDR2 SYDVKM. V lost 4 bases and J lost 7, with 13 bases in between. The CDR3 is 13 residues long.

This chain connects TRBV5-1 to TRBJ2-2; 9 nucleotides align to TRBD2. CDR1 SGHRS and CDR2 YFSETQ come from the germline V gene. CDR3 length: 17 residues. The J segment lost 3 bases and the V segment lost 0 bases, leaving 6 bases of the junction unmatched. The CDR3, as DNA: TGCGCCAGCAGCTTGGGGAGCGGGAGGTTCGACACCGGGGAGCTGTTTTTT. It specifies CASSLGSGRFDTGELFF.

The chain joins TRBV25-1 to TRBJ2-7; D not resolved. With 4 bases removed from V and 2 bases from J, the gap between germline ends came to 6 bases. The germline V gene has CDR1 MGHDK and CDR2 SYGVNS. The CDR3 sequence is 12 residues long. The CDR3 spells CASSGETYEQYF. DNA of the CDR3: TGTGCCAGCAGTGGAGAAACCTACGAGCAGTACTTC.

The rearrangement uses TRBV6-1 and TRBJ1-5; TRBD1 matches at 12 bases. CDR3 length equals 15 residues. The V gene's germline CDR1 is MNHNS and CDR2 SASEGT. Trimming cost V 4 bases and J 6 bases; bases outside gene matches: 4. The CDR3 reads CASSGGQGASQPQHF. CDR3 nucleotides: TGTGCCAGCAGTGGGGGACAGGGGGCGAGTCAGCCCCAGCATTTT.

The chain employs TRBV28 and TRBJ1-1; D remains unclear. Germline V gene sequence: CDR1 MDHEN, CDR2 SYDVKM. V was clipped by 4 bases and J by 0 bases, with 24 bases between them. The CDR3 length is 19 residues. Here the CDR3 reads CASSSHVGSRGRVNTEAFF. The DNA of the CDR3 is TGTGCCAGCAGTTCCCACGTAGGCAGTCGAGGGCGAGTGAACACTGAAGCTTTCTTT. Full variable domain (rest looked up from reference TRBV28 and TRBJ1-1): DVKVTQSSRYLVKRTGEKVFLECVQDMDHENMFWYRQDPGLGLRLIYFSYDVKMKEKGDIPEGYSVSREKKERFSLILESASTNQTSMYLCASSSHVGSRGRVNTEAFFGQGTRLTVV.

The rearrangement uses TRBV11-2 and TRBJ2-1; 7 bases align to TRBD2. The CDR3 is made up of 17 amino acids. V shed 1 base and J 2 bases; nucleotides not matched to a gene: 8. The germline V gene encodes CDR1 SGHAT and CDR2 FQNNGV. Here the CDR3 DNA reads TGTGCCAGCAGCTTAGGGGGTGTAGGGACTACCTACAATGAGCAGTTCTTC. The encoded protein is CASSLGGVGTTYNEQFF.

The chain links TRBV10-3 to TRBJ2-3; TRBD2 agrees at 10 bases. J gave up 4 bases and V 10 bases, and 5 bases lay outside the gene matches. Looked up from germline, CDR1 is ENHRY and CDR2 is SYGVKD. The CDR3 is made up of 13 amino acids. The CDR3 DNA is TGTGCCACCATAGCGGGAGGCGCAGATACGCAGTATTTT. Translation gives CATIAGGADTQYF.

The chain links TRBV5-1 to TRBJ1-2; 7 nucleotides line up with TRBD1. Germline trimming cut 0 bases from V and 2 bases from J; bases unmatched to any gene: 10. This CDR3 comprises 17 residues. Germline values: CDR1 SGHRS, CDR2 YFSETQ. This chain's CDR3 is CASSLDGEGARNYGYTF. CDR3 nucleotide sequence: TGCGCCAGCAGCTTGGACGGTGAGGGGGCGCGAAACTATGGCTACACCTTC. The whole variable domain, filled in from reference TRBV5-1 and TRBJ1-2, reads KAGVTQTPRYLIKTRGQQVTLSCSPISGHRSVSWYQQTPGQGLQFLFEYFSETQRNKGNFPGRFSGRQFSNSRSEMNVSTLELGDSALYLCASSLDGEGARNYGYTFGSGTRLTVV.

This chain joins TRBV4-1 and TRBJ1-1, with D maybe TRBD1 (6 bases). Looked up from germline, CDR1 is MGHRA and CDR2 is YSYEKL. CDR3 size: 15 residues. V dropped 3 bases and J dropped 5 bases, with 16 bases sitting between them. The CDR3, as DNA: TGCGCCAGCAGCCATACCAGGGGTACTCGGACTGAAGCTTTCTTT. This translates into CASSHTRGTRTEAFF.

The rearrangement links TRBV6-1 to TRBJ1-2; perhaps TRBD1 as D (6 bases). Per the germline V gene, CDR1 is MNHNS and CDR2 is SASEGT. The length of the CDR3 is 14 residues. The ends were cut back, 0 bases at V and 3 bases at J, with 8 bases in the middle. CDR3 nucleotides: TGTGCCAGCAGTGAAGCGGCAGGGGACTATGGCTACACCTTC. Encoded protein: CASSEAAGDYGYTF.

The chain employs TRBV5-1 and TRBJ2-7, with 12 positions matching TRBD2. V trimming: 1 base; J trimming: 0 bases; junction bases outside the gene matches: 5. Germline CDR1 SGHRS, CDR2 YFSETQ. The length of the CDR3 is 17 residues. CDR3 nucleotides: TGCGCCAGCAGCTTGAACCTACTAGCGGGAGGCTCCTACGAGCAGTACTTC. This gives the protein CASSLNLLAGGSYEQYF.

The chain uses TRBV2 and TRBJ2-7, with 11 bases identical to TRBD2. Losses at the gene ends were 7 bases for V and 12 bases for J; bases not matched to a gene: 20. The CDR3 has 16 residues. Germline assignment: CDR1 SNHLY and CDR2 FYNNEI. DNA for the CDR3: TGTGCCAGCAAGAGACTAAGTCTAGCGGGGGGCCGGATTGTGTACTTC. It codes for CASKRLSLAGGRIVYF.

The chain employs TRBV2 and TRBJ2-7; weak D call: TRBD1 (6 bases). Per the germline V gene, CDR1 is SNHLY and CDR2 is FYNNEI. The CDR3 sequence is 13 residues long. This CDR3 is CAQPRQGTYEQYF. The CDR3 nucleotides read TGTGCACAGCCGAGGCAGGGGACCTACGAGCAGTACTTC.